The entry that follows covers one T cell receptor beta chain sequence. Antigen: not known. The CDR3 loop spans 15 amino acids. Unmatched junction bases numbered 12, after V lost 4 bases and J lost 8 bases. In germline, CDR1 is SGHRS, CDR2 YFSETQ. The sample is drawn from a study of metastatic and nonmetastatic thyroid tumors. Study as a whole: Patients with malignant and benign thyroid disease provided blood and tumor or nodule tissue, whose repertoires were compared. Broader study findings: It was reported that TCR beta diversity was significantly higher in malignant thyroid tumors than benign nodules, in blood and tumor.

Source study methods: A classifier of distant metastasis in papillary thyroid cancer was built from CDR3 differences (across clinicopathological groups). TCRdb re-called clones via MiXCR from the PCR reads. TCRdb assigned the V and J calls; the authors' analysis was not used. The sample lists 15,000 to 20,000 clones; more than 30% were seen once. Not a single patient had been given any form of treatment at any point before undergoing thyroid surgery. The sequenced material came from tumor tissue. The clonotype originates from a female donor with papillary thyroid cancer or a benign thyroid nodule (not recorded which). Some clones in this sample may be carry-over from other donors' samples. The chain is built from TRBV5-1 and TRBJ2-1, with TRBD2 identical over 7 bases. The CDR3 is CASSRDYPDVDEQFF. DNA for the CDR3: TGCGCCAGCAGCAGGGACTACCCCGACGTGGATGAGCAGTTCTTC. Together with reference TRBV5-1 and TRBJ2-1, the CDR3 gives the full variable domain: KAGVTQTPRYLIKTRGQQVTLSCSPISGHRSVSWYQQTPGQGLQFLFEYFSETQRNKGNFPGRFSGRQFSNSRSEMNVSTLELGDSALYLCASSRDYPDVDEQFFGPGTRLTVL.